This passage covers 23 T cell receptor beta chains from one sample sequenced in a study of blood T cells in healthy people across ages. The use of a sample-barcoded 5' primer and a J-beta primer mix characterized a second PCR of about 7 to 12 cycles. TCRdb ran MiXCR on the 5' RACE reads and lists one entry per CDR3 protein. Among about 670,000 distinct CDR3 sequences, over 40% were seen once, and the ten largest hold about 14%. The sample taken for sequencing was blood. The receptors were sampled from an elderly woman in good health.

This rearrangement joins TRBV4-2 to TRBJ1-2, with 9 nucleotides matching TRBD1. This CDR3 contains 15 residues. The trim removed 2 bases at V and 4 bases at J, leaving 5 bases unmatched. Germline V CDR1 and CDR2: LGHNA, YNFKEQ. This chain's CDR3 is CASSQTGQGGYGYTF. The DNA of the CDR3 is TGTGCCAGCAGCCAAACGGGACAGGGCGGCTATGGCTACACCTTC.

This clonotype was counted only a few times. The chain combines TRBV14 with TRBJ2-5, with 7 positions matching TRBD2. Germline trimming cut 3 bases from V and 11 bases from J; bases unmatched to any gene: 12. The CDR3 length is 14 residues. Germline lookup yields CDR1 SGHDN and CDR2 FVKESK. The DNA of the CDR3 is TGTGCCAGCAGCCAGCGGACTAGGATACTTGAGCAGTACTTC. This translates into CASSQRTRILEQYF.

The chain employs TRBV28 and TRBJ2-7; D gene uncertain. Judging by the DNA end, TRBJ2-5 fits better; the J call may be wrong. Germline CDR1 is MDHEN and CDR2 is SYDVKM. This CDR3 is 11 amino acids long. The CDR3 is CASSSPGTQYF. The CDR3 bases are TGTGCCAGCAGCTCCCCGGGGACCCAGTACTTC.

This clonotype was observed at least ten times. The CDR3 nucleotides read TGTGCCAGCAGGGTGGATGGGGCCAACGTCCTGACTTTC. This encodes CASRVDGANVLTF. This chain links TRBV6-5 with TRBJ2-6; D not resolved. V shed 6 bases and J shed 3 bases, with 6 bases lying between them. Germline assignment: CDR1 MNHEY and CDR2 SVGAGI. The CDR3 totals 13 residues.

This clonotype was found many times. V gene TRBV6-6 combines with J gene TRBJ2-1, with D perhaps matching TRBD2 (5 bases). This CDR3 comprises 14 residues. The ends were cut back, 3 bases at V and 9 bases at J, with 15 bases in the middle. In germline, CDR1 is MNHNY, CDR2 SVGAGI (reference sequence). This chain's CDR3 is CASSYYGVSVEQFF. CDR3 in DNA: TGTGCCAGCAGTTATTACGGGGTGTCCGTTGAGCAGTTCTTC.

Note on this clonotype: This sequence may be a read error, since a much larger clone differs from it by one base. The chain joins TRBV5-5 to TRBJ2-1; D may be TRBD1 (5 bases). The CDR3 length is 15 residues. V lost 4 bases and J lost 13, with 24 bases in between. Germline assignment: CDR1 SGHKS and CDR2 YYEKEE (reference sequence). The CDR3, as DNA: TGTGCCAGCAGCCAATTTAGGGGAATGGAAGAGACCCAGTTCTTC. It is translated as CASSQFRGMEETQFF.

This clonotype was recorded many times. The V call is TRBV20-1, the J call TRBJ2-1; 8 bases line up with TRBD2. The CDR3 is made up of 13 amino acids. Germline CDR1 reads DFQATT; CDR2 reads SNEGSKA (reference sequence). V lost 3 bases and J lost 4; bases outside the gene matches: 2. CDR3 loop: CSASGTSYNEQFF. CDR3 nucleotides: TGCAGTGCTAGCGGGACTAGTTACAATGAGCAGTTCTTC.

This clonotype occurred many times. This chain connects TRBV7-2 to TRBJ2-7; TRBD2 aligns across 8 bases. Germline CDR1 and CDR2: SGHTA and FQGNSA. V shed 3 bases, J shed 4 bases, and the junction held 5 bases outside the gene matches. The CDR3 length is 14 residues. The CDR3 loop reads CASSFAGGRYEQYF. The CDR3 coding sequence is TGTGCCAGCAGCTTTGCGGGGGGTCGTTACGAGCAGTACTTC.

This clonotype was counted many times. This sequence joins TRBV5-6 and TRBJ2-6; a weak D match, TRBD1 (5 bases). CDR3 length: 18 residues. The V and J ends lost 0 bases and 0 bases respectively, with 13 bases between them. Germline-derived CDR1 and CDR2 are SGHDT and YYEEEE. CDR3 in DNA: TGTGCCAGCAGCTTGGGACAGAGTAAAATCTCTGGGGCCAACGTCCTGACTTTC. Encoded protein: CASSLGQSKISGANVLTF.

At least ten counts were recorded for this clonotype. The chain links TRBV5-1 to TRBJ2-1; D not resolved. V gave up 2 bases and J gave up 9 bases, with 6 bases separating them. There are 11 residues in the CDR3. Per the germline V gene, CDR1 is SGHRS and CDR2 is YFSETQ. The CDR3 sequence is CASSFFGEQFF. In DNA, the CDR3 is TGCGCCAGCAGCTTTTTTGGTGAGCAGTTCTTC.

This clonotype was detected many times. The chain has TRBV5-6 and TRBJ2-3; no reliable D call. This CDR3 is built from 12 residues. V was clipped by 4 bases and J by 7 bases, with 10 bases between them. Germline CDR1 reads SGHDT; CDR2 reads YYEEEE. CDR3 sequence reads: CASSLPDNTQYF. CDR3 DNA sequence: TGTGCCAGCAGCCTTCCCGACAATACGCAGTATTTT.

V and J are TRBV7-9 and TRBJ1-4, with TRBD1 as a possible D gene (6 bases). V lost 1 base to trimming and J lost 0 bases, with 12 bases between them. The CDR3 totals 17 residues. Germline V gives CDR1 SEHNR, CDR2 FQNEAQ (reference sequence). This CDR3 reads CASSLGAGAATNEKLFF. The CDR3 DNA reads TGTGCCAGCAGCTTAGGTGCAGGGGCCGCAACTAATGAAAAACTGTTTTTT. Full variable domain (missing parts from reference TRBV7-9 and TRBJ1-4): DTGVSQNPRHKITKRGQNVTFRCDPISEHNRLYWYRQTLGQGPEFLTYFQNEAQLEKSRLLSDRFSAERPKGSFSTLEIQRTEQGDSAMYLCASSLGAGAATNEKLFFGSGTQLSVL.

This clonotype was seen once. This sequence joins TRBV4-2 and TRBJ1-5, with D hard to call. The CDR3 sequence is 16 residues long. The germline V gene has CDR1 LGHNA and CDR2 YNFKEQ. V lost 4 bases and J 0 bases, leaving 13 bases between the germline ends. The CDR3 DNA is TGTGCCAGCAGCCCGGCGGTAGCTTATAGCAATCAGCCCCAGCATTTT. This sequence encodes CASSPAVAYSNQPQHF.

This clonotype was found once. This sequence joins TRBV14 and TRBJ2-7, with D perhaps TRBD2 (6 bases). Germline CDR1 reads SGHDN; CDR2 reads FVKESK. The CDR3 loop spans 14 amino acids. Deletions cut 4 bases from V and 3 bases from J, with 13 bases between. CDR3 in DNA: TGTGCCAGCAGCCTGAAGGGACTTCACTACGAGCAGTACTTC. Translation: CASSLKGLHYEQYF.

This clonotype occurred once. This chain links TRBV20-1 with TRBJ1-2; TRBD1 is a possible D gene (5 bases). Between the trimmed V and J ends, which lost 5 bases and 1 base, there was a span of 14 bases. This CDR3 comprises 14 residues. Germline V gives CDR1 DFQATT, CDR2 SNEGSKA (reference sequence). The CDR3 loop reads CSAPRQPDNYGYTF. DNA of the CDR3: TGCAGTGCTCCACGACAGCCGGATAACTATGGCTACACCTTC.

V usage is TRBV16 and J usage is TRBJ1-5, with 7 bases lining up with TRBD1. Germline V lookup: CDR1 KGHSY, CDR2 FQNENV. The length of the CDR3 is 13 residues. The V gene end was trimmed by 2 bases and the J gene end by 15 bases; junction bases not matched to a gene: 10. The CDR3: CASSQEGQGGSHF. Written as DNA, the CDR3 is TGTGCCAGCAGCCAAGAGGGGCAGGGGGGATCGCATTTT.

The chain combines TRBV20-1 with TRBJ2-4, with TRBD2 identical over 7 bases. The better agreement between TRBJ2-7 and the DNA end casts doubt on the J call. Germline-derived CDR1 and CDR2 are DFQATT and SNEGSKA (reference sequence). The CDR3 is 14 amino acids. This CDR3 is CSARVAGAHGEQYF. The DNA of the CDR3 is TGCAGTGCTAGAGTTGCGGGAGCTCACGGCGAGCAGTACTTC.

This clonotype was detected a few times. The V call is TRBV20-1, the J call TRBJ2-5; D not certain. The germline V and J ends were trimmed by 4 bases and 0 bases, with 6 bases remaining between them. CDR3 length equals 12 residues. Germline V gives CDR1 DFQATT, CDR2 SNEGSKA (reference sequence). Written as DNA, the CDR3 is TGCAGTGCTATGGGTCACCAAGAGACCCAGTACTTC. It codes for CSAMGHQETQYF.

This clonotype was seen many times. This chain links TRBV20-1 with TRBJ1-1; D gene ambiguous. Germline loops: CDR1 DFQATT, CDR2 SNEGSKA (reference sequence). The V and J ends lost 5 bases and 1 base respectively, with 8 bases between them. This CDR3 region has 12 residues. The CDR3 bases are TGCAGTGCTGTGGGTCCGAACACTGAAGCTTTCTTT. Encoded protein: CSAVGPNTEAFF.

The chain uses TRBV7-3 and TRBJ2-5, with 8 bases identical to TRBD2. V trimming: 9 bases; J trimming: 11 bases; junction bases outside the gene matches: 14. The germline gives CDR1 SGHTA, CDR2 FQGTGA. The CDR3 is made up of 13 amino acids. Here the CDR3 reads CASKIAGSNEQYF. In nucleotides, the CDR3 is TGTGCCAGTAAAATAGCGGGGAGCAATGAGCAGTACTTC.

There are many counts of this clonotype. The chain recombines TRBV29-1 with TRBJ2-7, with a tentative D call TRBD2 (6 bases). The CDR3 consists of 14 residues. In germline, CDR1 is SQVTM, CDR2 ANQGSEA. Trimming removed 5 bases from V and 0 bases from J, with 14 bases in between. The CDR3 loop reads CSVKSERASYEQYF. The CDR3 bases are TGCAGCGTTAAGAGCGAGCGGGCCTCCTACGAGCAGTACTTC.

V and J are TRBV28 and TRBJ2-5; either TRBD1 or TRBD2 may supply D (6 bases each). The J call is doubtful: the DNA matches TRBJ2-7 better. The germline V gene encodes CDR1 MDHEN and CDR2 SYDVKM. This CDR3 has 13 residues. The CDR3: CASVRDILDEQYF. CDR3 nucleotide sequence: TGTGCCAGTGTGCGGGACATCTTGGACGAGCAGTACTTC.

With respect to this clonotype: Possible read error: a much larger clone is one base away. The chain is built from TRBV27 and TRBJ1-2; weak D call: TRBD1 (6 bases). There are 15 residues in the CDR3. The germline V gene encodes CDR1 MNHEY and CDR2 SMNVEV (reference sequence). Deletions cut 6 bases from V and 7 bases from J, with 21 bases between. The CDR3 coding sequence is TGTGCCAGCAGCCCACTTAGGGGGGTCCTGACTGGCTACACCTTC. Its protein product is CASSPLRGVLTGYTF.